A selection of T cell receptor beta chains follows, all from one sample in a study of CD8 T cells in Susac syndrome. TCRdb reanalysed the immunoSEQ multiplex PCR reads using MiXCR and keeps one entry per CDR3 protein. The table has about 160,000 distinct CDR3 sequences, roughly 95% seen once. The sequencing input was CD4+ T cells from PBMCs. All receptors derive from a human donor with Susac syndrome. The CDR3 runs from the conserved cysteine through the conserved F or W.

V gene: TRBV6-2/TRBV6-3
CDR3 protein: CATNTGDGIYGYTF

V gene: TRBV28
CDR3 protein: CASKDNEQFF

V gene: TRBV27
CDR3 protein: CASSSRDRGWGYTF

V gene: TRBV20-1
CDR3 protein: CSARDSGGRDTEAFF

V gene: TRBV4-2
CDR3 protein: CASSRGGGQSPLHF

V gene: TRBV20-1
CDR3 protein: CSALSGGEDTQYF

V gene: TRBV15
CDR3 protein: CATSRDPASGSPNTGELFF

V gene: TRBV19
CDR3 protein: CASSAQGINTEAFF

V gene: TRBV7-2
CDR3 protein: CASSLRSDQETQYF

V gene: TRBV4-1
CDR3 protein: CASSQSTGDRPQHF

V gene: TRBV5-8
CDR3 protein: CASSLITEAFF

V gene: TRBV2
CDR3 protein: CASGTENIQYF

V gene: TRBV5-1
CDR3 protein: CASKIIENTEAFF

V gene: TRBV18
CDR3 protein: CASSPLQGTEEQYF

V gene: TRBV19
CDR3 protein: CATAQGTRAYNEQFF

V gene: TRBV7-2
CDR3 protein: CASSLPTGRADTQYF

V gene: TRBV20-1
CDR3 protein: CSASGGGELFF

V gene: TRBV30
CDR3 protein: CAWSVLYTEAFF

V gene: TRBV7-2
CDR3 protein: CASSLGRYSNQPQHF

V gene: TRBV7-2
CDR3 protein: CASSFLGRMNTEAFF

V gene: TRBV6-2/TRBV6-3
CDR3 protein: CASRQRQPQHF

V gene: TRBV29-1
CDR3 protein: CSVDPTGIGAEAFF